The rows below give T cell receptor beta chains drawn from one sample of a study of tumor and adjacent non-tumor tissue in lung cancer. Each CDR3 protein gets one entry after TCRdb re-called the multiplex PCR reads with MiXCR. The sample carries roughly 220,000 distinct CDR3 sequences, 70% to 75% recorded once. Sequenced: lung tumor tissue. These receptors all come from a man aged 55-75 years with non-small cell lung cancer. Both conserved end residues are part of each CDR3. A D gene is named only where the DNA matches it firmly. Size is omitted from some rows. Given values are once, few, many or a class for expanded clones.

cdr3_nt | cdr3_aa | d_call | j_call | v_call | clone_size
TGCAATGCTAGTGGGTTTGACAGTCCCTCTCTCGAGCAGTACTTC | CNASGFDSPSLEQYF | - | TRBJ2-7 | TRBV20-1 | -
TGTCACAGCAGATATACAGGGGTTGGCGCCTACACCTTC | CHSRYTGVGAYTF | TRBD1 | TRBJ1-2 | TRBV6-2/TRBV6-3 | -
TGTGCCAGCAGCTGCACCCTATTACAGCCCCAGCATTTT | CASSCTLLQPQHF | - | TRBJ1-5 | TRBV12-3/TRBV12-4 | -
TGTGCCAGCATTACAGTGAGGAGGTCACCCCTCCACTTT | CASITVRRSPLHF | - | TRBJ1-6 | TRBV12-3/TRBV12-4 | -
TGTGCCAGCAGTGAAGGGGAGGGGCGCAAGAACACTGAAGCTTTCTTT | CASSEGEGRKNTEAFF | - | TRBJ1-1 | TRBV6-1 | few
TGTGCCAGTTGCTACCTCGGGACAGGGAACATCGGGGAGCTGTTTTTT | CASCYLGTGNIGELFF | TRBD1 | TRBJ2-2 | TRBV11-3 | -
TGTGCCAGCAGTTACAACCCGAGCTCAATTGACTATGGCTACACCTTC | CASSYNPSSIDYGYTF | - | TRBJ1-2 | TRBV6-5 | -
TGCAGTACTAGAGATATAAGGCTGGGCAGGCGCGACGAGCAGTACTTC | CSTRDIRLGRRDEQYF | - | TRBJ2-7 | TRBV20-1 | -
TGTTCCAGCAGAGCGAGAAATACCGGGGAGCTTTTTTTT | CSSRARNTGELFF | - | TRBJ2-2 | TRBV6-2/TRBV6-3 | once
TGCAGTGCTGAGGACCCTACGGAAGGGAACACTGAAGCTTTCTTT | CSAEDPTEGNTEAFF | - | TRBJ1-1 | TRBV20-1 | many
TGTGCCAGCACCCAGTTTGAATCAGGGGGGGAGACCCAGTACTTC | CASTQFESGGETQYF | - | TRBJ2-5 | TRBV12-3/TRBV12-4 | -
TGCGCCAACATCCAAAAGGCGGTGTCTGGGGCCAACGTCCTGACTTTC | CANIQKAVSGANVLTF | - | TRBJ2-6 | TRBV4-3 | once
TGCAGCGTTGAAGTGGAGATCCCGGGAGATACGCAGTATTTT | CSVEVEIPGDTQYF | - | TRBJ2-3 | TRBV29-1 | -
TGTGCCAGCAGCAACCCGGGACATGGAAGTAATGAGCAGTTCTTC | CASSNPGHGSNEQFF | - | TRBJ2-1 | TRBV11-2 | few
TGCGCCAGCAGTTGGGGCGACGGGCGCGGTGAAAAACGGTTTTTT | CASSWGDGRGEKRFF | - | TRBJ1-4 | TRBV5-1 | once
TGTGCCAACAGTTTATCAGCGGGACAGGGCTTGTATTTC | CANSLSAGQGLYF | TRBD1 | TRBJ2-7 | TRBV12-3/TRBV12-4 | -
TGTGCCAGCCGTTACCCCGGTGGGTACACCGGGGAGCTGTTTTTT | CASRYPGGYTGELFF | - | TRBJ2-2 | TRBV6-6 | -
TGTGACAGTAGCTGGGTAGGGAGTGAGCAGTATTTC | CDSSWVGSEQYF | - | TRBJ2-7 | TRBV11-3 | -
- | CTNSLVGRGTETFF | - | TRBJ1-1 | TRBV11-2 | -
TGCGCCAGCAGCTCCATGTGGGGGGGCACAGATACGCAGTATTTT | CASSSMWGGTDTQYF | - | TRBJ2-3 | TRBV5-1 | -
TGCGCCAGTAGCCACCCACCCGGGACTAATTCAGGGAGCGAGACCCACTACTTC | CASSHPPGTNSGSETHYF | TRBD2 | TRBJ2-5 | TRBV4-1 | -
TGTGCCAGCAGTTACTCCTGGACAGGGTTTGGTACGCATTATTTT | CASSYSWTGFGTHYF | TRBD1 | TRBJ2-3 | TRBV11-1 | -